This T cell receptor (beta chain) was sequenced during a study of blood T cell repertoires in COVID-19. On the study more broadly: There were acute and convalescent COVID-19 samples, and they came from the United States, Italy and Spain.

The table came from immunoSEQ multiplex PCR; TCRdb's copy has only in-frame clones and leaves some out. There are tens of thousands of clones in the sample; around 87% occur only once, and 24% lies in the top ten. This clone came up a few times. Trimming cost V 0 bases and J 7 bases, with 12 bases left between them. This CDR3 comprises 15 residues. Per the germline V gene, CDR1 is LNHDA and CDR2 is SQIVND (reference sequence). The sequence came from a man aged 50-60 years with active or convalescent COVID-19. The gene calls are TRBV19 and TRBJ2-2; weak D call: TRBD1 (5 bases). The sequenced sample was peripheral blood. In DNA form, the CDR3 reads TGTGCCAGTAGTATAGAACACAGGCGAGGCGGGGAGCTGTTTTTT. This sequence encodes CASSIEHRRGGELFF.